The 17 T cell receptor beta chains reported below all come from one sample, sequenced in a study of Ad26.COV2.S vaccination and SARS-CoV-2 variants. Sequencing was performed with immunoSEQ multiplex PCR; in TCRdb, only in-frame clones are kept and a portion is missing. The sample has around 350,000 clones, about 91% seen once; the top ten hold 3% to 5%. The specimen comprised peripheral blood, sampled after recovery from COVID-19. The receptors originated from a human donor who had recovered from COVID-19.

The gene calls are TRBV6-2 or TRBV6-3 and TRBJ1-1; D unclear. V was clipped by 4 bases and J by 5 bases, with 20 bases between them. Germline CDR1 is MNHEY and CDR2 is SVGEGT. The CDR3 is made up of 16 amino acids. The CDR3 region is CASSSLRGERLTEAFF. CDR3 DNA: TGTGCCAGCAGTTCCCTCCGAGGCGAAAGGTTGACTGAAGCTTTCTTT.

CDR3 coding DNA: TGTGCCAGCAGTGAAGAAACGTATCAGCCCCAGCATTTT. It encodes CASSEETYQPQHF. V and J are TRBV2 and TRBJ1-5; D gene unclear. The CDR3 is 13 residues long. V was shortened by 1 base and J by 5 bases, with 6 bases between the two germline ends. Per the germline V gene, CDR1 is SNHLY and CDR2 is FYNNEI.

This clone was observed a single time. This chain joins TRBV27 and TRBJ1-1; D gene uncertain. This CDR3 is 15 amino acids long. The V gene's germline CDR1 is MNHEY and CDR2 SMNVEV (reference sequence). The V end lost 5 bases, the J end lost 0 bases, and 13 bases lay between the germline ends. The CDR3 sequence: CASSQSGGLNTEAFF. CDR3 sequence (DNA): TGTGCCAGCAGTCAATCTGGAGGGTTGAACACTGAAGCTTTCTTT.

This clone turned up a few times. The J gene is TRBJ1-3, the V gene TRBV10-1, with TRBD1 identical over 8 bases. There are 15 residues in the CDR3. CDR1 WNHNN and CDR2 SYGVQD come from the germline V gene (reference sequence). V was pared by 3 bases and J by 4 bases, with 5 bases of the junction left unmatched. Here the CDR3 reads CASSDQGQAGNTIYF. CDR3 in DNA: TGCGCCAGCAGTGACCAGGGACAGGCCGGAAACACCATATATTTT.

The CDR3 nucleotides read TGCGCCAGCAGCCAAGAGGTTCAGCGGGGGGCGGATACGCAGTATTTT. Its translation: CASSQEVQRGADTQYF. The chain employs TRBV4-1 and TRBJ2-3; 9 positions agree with TRBD2. Germline CDR1 reads MGHRA; CDR2 reads YSYEKL. V shed 0 bases, J shed 6 bases, and the junction held 7 bases outside the gene matches. The CDR3 spans 16 residues.

The rearrangement joins TRBV5-4 to TRBJ1-3; 7 nucleotides match TRBD1. There are 15 residues in the CDR3. Unmatched junction bases numbered 8, after V lost 4 bases and J lost 4 bases. Germline assignment: CDR1 SGHNT and CDR2 YYREEE (reference sequence). CDR3 protein: CASSLRRTGGNTIYF. Written as DNA, the CDR3 is TGTGCCAGCAGCCTACGGAGGACAGGCGGAAACACCATATATTTT.

This chain uses TRBV10-1 with TRBJ2-7; 7 nucleotides agree with TRBD1. Germline V lookup: CDR1 WNHNN, CDR2 SYGVQD (reference sequence). The CDR3 is 14 residues long. V dropped 0 bases and J dropped 4; count of bases not matched to a gene: 3. CDR3 in amino acids: CASSESSGGYEQYF. CDR3 bases: TGCGCCAGCAGTGAGTCGTCAGGGGGTTACGAGCAGTACTTC.

V and J are TRBV29-1 and TRBJ2-7, with D perhaps matching TRBD2 (5 bases). This CDR3 comprises 14 residues. Trimming stripped 4 bases from V and 7 bases from J, with 20 bases between. CDR1 SQVTM and CDR2 ANQGSEA come from the germline V gene. CDR3 region: CSVGVGSPSGEQYF. CDR3 in DNA: TGCAGCGTTGGAGTAGGGTCCCCCTCGGGGGAGCAGTACTTC.

This rearrangement joins TRBV5-6 to TRBJ2-3; 7 bases map to TRBD2. Germline V gene lookup returns CDR1 SGHDT and CDR2 YYEEEE. The CDR3 covers 15 residues. Trimming removed 0 bases from V and 4 bases from J; junction bases left unmatched: 5. CDR3 coding DNA: TGTGCCAGCAGCTTGGCGGGCCTAGCGGCAGATACGCAGTATTTT. It is translated as CASSLAGLAADTQYF.

The chain links TRBV9 to TRBJ2-1; 9 bases are a match to TRBD1. The germline CDR1 and CDR2 sequences are SGDLS and YYNGEE. J gave up 8 bases and V 2 bases, and 14 bases lay outside the gene matches. This CDR3 region has 17 residues. The CDR3 DNA is TGTGCCAGCAGCGTCCGACCCGGGGACAGGGTGTCGGATGAGCAGTTCTTC. This sequence encodes CASSVRPGDRVSDEQFF.

The V call is TRBV3-1 (or the pseudogene TRBV3-2), the J call TRBJ2-1; 10 bases match TRBD2. V was clipped by 0 bases and J by 7 bases; unmatched bases: 3. The V gene's germline CDR1 is LGHDT and CDR2 YNNKEL (reference sequence). This CDR3 is 15 amino acids long. CDR3 region: CASSQEAGGRNEQFF. CDR3 in DNA: TGTGCCAGCAGCCAAGAAGCGGGGGGGCGTAATGAGCAGTTCTTC.

V is TRBV19 and J is TRBJ2-3; 13 bases match TRBD2. The CDR3 has 16 residues. From germline, CDR1 is LNHDA and CDR2 SQIVND (reference sequence). V lost 4 bases and J lost 6; bases outside the gene matches: 7. The CDR3 nucleotides are TGTGCCAGTAGTAGTCCCGGGACTAGCGGGGTGGATACGCAGTATTTT. This sequence encodes CASSSPGTSGVDTQYF. The full variable domain, its missing parts supplied by reference TRBV19 and TRBJ2-3, is DGGITQSPKYLFRKEGQNVTLSCEQNLNHDAMYWYRQDPGQGLRLIYYSQIVNDFQKGDIAEGYSVSREKKESFPLTVTSAQKNPTAFYLCASSSPGTSGVDTQYFGPGTRLTVL.

In its sample, this clone was seen once. V usage is TRBV4-1 and J usage is TRBJ1-1; D gene uncertain. The CDR3 loop spans 14 amino acids. CDR1 is MGHRA, CDR2 YSYEKL, per germline. Trimming removed 4 bases from V and 2 bases from J, with 11 bases in between. CDR3 residues: CASSRSLGNTEAFF. CDR3 bases: TGCGCCAGCAGCCGCAGTCTGGGAAACACTGAAGCTTTCTTT.

This clone was detected once. Written as DNA, the CDR3 is TGTGCCAGCAGGAGAATAGCGGGGGGTCCCACAGATACGCAGTATTTT. Translated, it gives CASRRIAGGPTDTQYF. The V and J genes are TRBV11-2 and TRBJ2-3; 10 nucleotides match TRBD2. Germline values: CDR1 SGHAT, CDR2 FQNNGV. The J segment lost 2 bases and the V segment lost 6 bases, leaving 8 bases of the junction unmatched. This CDR3 spans 16 amino acids.

The chain joins TRBV2 to TRBJ2-5; possibly TRBD1 for D (5 bases). This CDR3 is built from 13 residues. V was cut by 6 bases and J by 5 bases, with 13 bases left in between. From germline, CDR1 is SNHLY and CDR2 FYNNEI. CDR3 protein: CASREKGRETQYF. CDR3 sequence (DNA): TGTGCCAGCAGAGAGAAGGGGCGGGAGACCCAGTACTTC.

The genes are TRBV5-6 and TRBJ2-5, with a possible D match to TRBD2 (5 bases). Trimming took off 4 bases at V and 6 bases at J, with 10 bases between the two ends. Germline-derived CDR1 and CDR2 are SGHDT and YYEEEE. The CDR3 runs to 12 residues. CDR3: CASSRGQQTQYF. DNA of the CDR3: TGTGCCAGCAGCCGCGGGCAGCAGACCCAGTACTTC.

V usage is TRBV4-1 and J usage is TRBJ1-2; 7 bases fit TRBD1. The CDR3 covers 16 residues. Trimming cost V 3 bases and J 0 bases; bases outside gene matches: 7. Germline loops: CDR1 MGHRA, CDR2 YSYEKL. The CDR3 nucleotides read TGCGCCAGCAGCCAGCCCGGACAGGCGACTAACTATGGCTACACCTTC. It is translated as CASSQPGQATNYGYTF.